This T cell receptor beta chain appears in the sequencing data of a study of CD8 T cell repertoires and HIV-1 epitope variants. Notes on this clone: The antigen remains undetermined.

Sequencing was performed with immunoSEQ multiplex PCR; in TCRdb, only in-frame clones are kept and a portion is missing. Here the sample spans several thousand clones, around two thirds being singletons. This CDR3 has 10 amino acids. V was clipped by 9 bases and J by 5 bases, with 8 bases between them. CDR1 and CDR2 from the germline V gene are SGHNT and YYREEE (reference sequence). Sequenced: cultured CD8+ T cells derived from PBMCs. The V call is TRBV5-4, the J call TRBJ2-5; no definite D call. The TCR was taken from a male donor with HIV. Written as DNA, the CDR3 is TGTGCCACCCCAGCGGAGACCCAGTACTTC. It translates to CATPAETQYF.